This T cell receptor (beta chain) was found in a study of cytomegalovirus exposure and HLA in healthy donors. Findings of the study overall: In a later analysis, TCR association rates varied by HLA locus: DRB1 most, HLA-C fewest.

Germline CDR1 and CDR2: SEHNR and FQNEAQ (reference sequence). The CDR3 is made up of 14 amino acids. V was clipped by 1 base and J by 6 bases; unmatched bases: 3. Primers: 60 Vbeta forward and 13 Jbeta reverse. Assay: immunoSEQ multiplex PCR; the TCRdb copy retains only in-frame clones and omits some. The table lists about 190,000 clones, 60% to 80% of them singletons, with about 3% in the top ten. This clone has more than one count but fewer than ten. Its antigen remains unknown. The origin of this receptor is a woman aged 30 to 39 in good health and CMV-seropositive. The genes are TRBV7-9 and TRBJ1-2; TRBD1 aligns across 9 bases. The sequenced sample consisted of PBMCs. CDR3 coding DNA: TGTGCCAGCAGCTTAGACAGGGGGCCAGATGGCTACACCTTC. Its translation is CASSLDRGPDGYTF.